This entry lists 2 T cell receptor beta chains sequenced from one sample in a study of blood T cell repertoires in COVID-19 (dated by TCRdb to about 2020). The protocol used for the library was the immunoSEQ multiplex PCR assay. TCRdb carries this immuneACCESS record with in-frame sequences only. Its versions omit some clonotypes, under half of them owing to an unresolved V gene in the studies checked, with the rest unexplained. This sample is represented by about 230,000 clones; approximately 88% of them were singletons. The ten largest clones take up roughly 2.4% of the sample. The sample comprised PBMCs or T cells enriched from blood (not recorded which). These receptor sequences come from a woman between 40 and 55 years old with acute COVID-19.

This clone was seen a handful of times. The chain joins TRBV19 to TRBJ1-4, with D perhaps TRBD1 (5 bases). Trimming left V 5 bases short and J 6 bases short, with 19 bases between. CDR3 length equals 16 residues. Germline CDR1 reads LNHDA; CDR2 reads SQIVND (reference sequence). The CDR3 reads CASSSRTGGRDEKLFF. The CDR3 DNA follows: TGTGCCAGTAGTTCCAGGACGGGGGGAAGGGATGAAAAACTGTTTTTT. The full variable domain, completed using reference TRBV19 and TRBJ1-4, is DGGITQSPKYLFRKEGQNVTLSCEQNLNHDAMYWYRQDPGQGLRLIYYSQIVNDFQKGDIAEGYSVSREKKESFPLTVTSAQKNPTAFYLCASSSRTGGRDEKLFFGSGTQLSVL.

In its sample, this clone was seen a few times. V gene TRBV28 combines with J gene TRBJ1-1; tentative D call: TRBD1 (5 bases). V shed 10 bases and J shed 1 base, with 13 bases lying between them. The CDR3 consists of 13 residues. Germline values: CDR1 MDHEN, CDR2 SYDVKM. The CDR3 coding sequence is TGTGCCACCGGGGGACTGAAGAACACTGAAGCTTTCTTT. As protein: CATGGLKNTEAFF. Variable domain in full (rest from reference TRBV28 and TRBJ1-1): DVKVTQSSRYLVKRTGEKVFLECVQDMDHENMFWYRQDPGLGLRLIYFSYDVKMKEKGDIPEGYSVSREKKERFSLILESASTNQTSMYLCATGGLKNTEAFFGQGTRLTVV.